Listed below are T cell receptor beta chains from one sample, sequenced in a study of regulatory T cells in long-lasting Graves disease. TCRdb reprocessed the multiplex PCR reads with MiXCR, giving one entry per CDR3 protein. The profile shows around 460,000 distinct CDR3 sequences, roughly 21% of them singletons. The material sequenced was peripheral blood mononuclear cells (PBMCs), taken when the disease was refractory, from a patient treated with antithyroid drugs. All receptors derive from a female donor with Graves disease. The conserved cysteine and the conserved F or W are not part of the CDR3 here. Fields, in order: V gene, D gene, J gene, CDR3 protein. The D gene is left open where the match is weak.

v_call: TRBV20-1; d_call: .; j_call: TRBJ1-1; cdr3_aa: SAYNRRGRTEAF
v_call: TRBV29-1; d_call: TRBD2; j_call: TRBJ2-7; cdr3_aa: SVEVASGYSYEQY
v_call: TRBV29-1; d_call: TRBD1; j_call: TRBJ2-2; cdr3_aa: SAMGQTTGELF
v_call: TRBV7-9; d_call: .; j_call: TRBJ1-3; cdr3_aa: ASSPRAGKGFSGNTIY
v_call: TRBV29-1; d_call: TRBD2; j_call: TRBJ2-5; cdr3_aa: SVGGKGTSGRETQY
v_call: TRBV6-2/TRBV6-3; d_call: TRBD1; j_call: TRBJ2-2; cdr3_aa: ASSPGQGHGELF
v_call: TRBV12-3/TRBV12-4; d_call: .; j_call: TRBJ2-2; cdr3_aa: ASSSTEFAGELF
v_call: TRBV11-2; d_call: .; j_call: TRBJ1-1; cdr3_aa: ASSSTGGGTGAF
v_call: TRBV28; d_call: .; j_call: TRBJ1-5; cdr3_aa: ASSGNQPQH
v_call: TRBV7-2; d_call: .; j_call: TRBJ2-3; cdr3_aa: ASSLASDLRRDTQY
v_call: TRBV3-1; d_call: TRBD1; j_call: TRBJ1-1; cdr3_aa: ASWDRALNTEAF
v_call: TRBV7-9; d_call: TRBD2; j_call: TRBJ2-7; cdr3_aa: ASSESGRDYEQY
v_call: TRBV2; d_call: TRBD1; j_call: TRBJ1-5; cdr3_aa: ASRGLGTGSQPQH
v_call: TRBV11-2; d_call: .; j_call: TRBJ2-7; cdr3_aa: ASSLGRGESGEQY
v_call: TRBV19; d_call: .; j_call: TRBJ2-2; cdr3_aa: AGREVRLTRLPGELF
v_call: TRBV10-3; d_call: TRBD1; j_call: TRBJ2-7; cdr3_aa: AISESIQGVYEQY
v_call: TRBV6-5; d_call: .; j_call: TRBJ2-1; cdr3_aa: ASSYSEGAFYNEQF
v_call: TRBV9; d_call: .; j_call: TRBJ1-3; cdr3_aa: ASSGDALRDTIY
v_call: TRBV27; d_call: TRBD1; j_call: TRBJ2-7; cdr3_aa: ASSSWDRDSCEQY
v_call: TRBV5-1; d_call: .; j_call: TRBJ1-1; cdr3_aa: ASSLARESTEAF
v_call: TRBV20-1; d_call: .; j_call: TRBJ2-2; cdr3_aa: SASDYHTGELF
v_call: TRBV5-6; d_call: .; j_call: TRBJ2-7; cdr3_aa: ASSSGVTRLQY
v_call: TRBV12-3/TRBV12-4; d_call: .; j_call: TRBJ2-7; cdr3_aa: ASSIFVYEQY
v_call: TRBV12-3/TRBV12-4; d_call: .; j_call: TRBJ1-2; cdr3_aa: ASSPSRGQDGYT
v_call: TRBV25-1; d_call: TRBD1; j_call: TRBJ2-5; cdr3_aa: ASSVTGLEETQY
v_call: TRBV7-2; d_call: .; j_call: TRBJ2-2; cdr3_aa: ASSSRQGGTGELF
v_call: TRBV6-2/TRBV6-3; d_call: .; j_call: TRBJ2-6; cdr3_aa: ASSYNNGANVLT
v_call: TRBV5-1; d_call: .; j_call: TRBJ2-1; cdr3_aa: ASSLGSASSYNEQF
v_call: TRBV20-1; d_call: TRBD1; j_call: TRBJ1-1; cdr3_aa: SARDPKGAGVNTEAF
v_call: TRBV4-1; d_call: TRBD1; j_call: TRBJ1-1; cdr3_aa: ASSQRRTGSLQNTEAF
v_call: TRBV4-2; d_call: .; j_call: TRBJ1-1; cdr3_aa: ASSQEGGVFAEAF
v_call: TRBV5-1; d_call: .; j_call: TRBJ2-7; cdr3_aa: ASSSQGGGEQY
v_call: TRBV6-1; d_call: TRBD1; j_call: TRBJ2-2; cdr3_aa: AISRQGTGELF
v_call: TRBV20-1; d_call: TRBD1; j_call: TRBJ1-5; cdr3_aa: SVAGGGSNQPQH
v_call: TRBV6-1; d_call: .; j_call: TRBJ2-6; cdr3_aa: ASRGLLGDNSKGANVLT